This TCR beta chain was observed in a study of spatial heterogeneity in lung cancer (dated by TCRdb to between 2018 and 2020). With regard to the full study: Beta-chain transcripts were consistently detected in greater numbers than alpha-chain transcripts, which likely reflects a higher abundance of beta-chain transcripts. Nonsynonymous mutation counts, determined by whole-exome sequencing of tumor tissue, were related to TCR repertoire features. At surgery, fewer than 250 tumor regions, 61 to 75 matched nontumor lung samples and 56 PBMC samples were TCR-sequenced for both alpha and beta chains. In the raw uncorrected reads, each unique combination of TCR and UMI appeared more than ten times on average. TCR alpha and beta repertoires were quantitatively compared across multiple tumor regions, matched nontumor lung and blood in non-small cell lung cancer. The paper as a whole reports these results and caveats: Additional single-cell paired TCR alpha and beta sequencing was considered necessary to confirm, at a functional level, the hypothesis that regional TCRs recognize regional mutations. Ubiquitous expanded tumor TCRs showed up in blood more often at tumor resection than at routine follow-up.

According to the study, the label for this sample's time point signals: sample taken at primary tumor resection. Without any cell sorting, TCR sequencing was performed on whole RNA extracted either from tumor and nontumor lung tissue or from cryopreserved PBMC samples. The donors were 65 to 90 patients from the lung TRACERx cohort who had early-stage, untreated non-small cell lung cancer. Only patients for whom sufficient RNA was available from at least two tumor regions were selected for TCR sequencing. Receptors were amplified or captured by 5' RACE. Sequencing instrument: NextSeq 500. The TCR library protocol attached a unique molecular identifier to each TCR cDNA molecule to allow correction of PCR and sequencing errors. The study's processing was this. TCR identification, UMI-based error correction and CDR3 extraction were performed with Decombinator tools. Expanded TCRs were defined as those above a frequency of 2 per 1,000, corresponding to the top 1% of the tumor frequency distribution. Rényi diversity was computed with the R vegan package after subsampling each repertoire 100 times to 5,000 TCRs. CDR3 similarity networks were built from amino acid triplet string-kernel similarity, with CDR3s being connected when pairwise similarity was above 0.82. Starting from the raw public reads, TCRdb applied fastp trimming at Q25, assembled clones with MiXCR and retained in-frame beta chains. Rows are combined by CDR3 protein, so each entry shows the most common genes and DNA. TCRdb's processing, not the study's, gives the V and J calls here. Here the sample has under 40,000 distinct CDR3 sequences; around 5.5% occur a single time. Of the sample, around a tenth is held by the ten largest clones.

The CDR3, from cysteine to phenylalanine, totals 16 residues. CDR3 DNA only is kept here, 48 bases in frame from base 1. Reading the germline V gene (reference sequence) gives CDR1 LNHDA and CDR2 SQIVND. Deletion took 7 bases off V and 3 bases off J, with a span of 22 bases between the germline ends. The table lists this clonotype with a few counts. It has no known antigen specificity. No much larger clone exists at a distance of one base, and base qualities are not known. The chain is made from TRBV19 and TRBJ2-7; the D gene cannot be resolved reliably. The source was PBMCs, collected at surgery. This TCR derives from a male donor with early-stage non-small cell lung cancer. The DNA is TGTGCCAGTATTATCGGTTCCGCAAACCGAGACTACGAGCAGTACTTC. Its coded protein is CASIIGSANRDYEQYF.